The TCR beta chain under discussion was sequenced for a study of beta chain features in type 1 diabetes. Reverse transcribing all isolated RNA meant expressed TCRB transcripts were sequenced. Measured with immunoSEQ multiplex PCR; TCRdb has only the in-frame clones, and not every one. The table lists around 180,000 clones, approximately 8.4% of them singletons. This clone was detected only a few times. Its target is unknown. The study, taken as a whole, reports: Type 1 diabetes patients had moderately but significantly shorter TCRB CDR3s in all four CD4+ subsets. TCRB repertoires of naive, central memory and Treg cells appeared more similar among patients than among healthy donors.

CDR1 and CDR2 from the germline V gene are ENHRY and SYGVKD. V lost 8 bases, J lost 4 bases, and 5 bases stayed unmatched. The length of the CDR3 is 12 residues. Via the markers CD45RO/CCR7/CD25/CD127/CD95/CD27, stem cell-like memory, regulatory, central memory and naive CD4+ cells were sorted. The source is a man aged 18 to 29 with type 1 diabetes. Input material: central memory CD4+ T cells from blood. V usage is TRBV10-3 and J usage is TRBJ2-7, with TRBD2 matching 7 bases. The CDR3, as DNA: TGTGCCATCGGGAGGGCCCAATACGAGCAGTACTTC. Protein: CAIGRAQYEQYF.